This T cell receptor beta chain comes out of a study of blood T cells in healthy people across ages. The study's findings and limits: Versus aged donors, long-lived donors had higher diversity and more naive CD4+ cells. The study lacked donor CMV status, which possibly confounded expanded clonotype changes.

Alongside a J-beta primer mix, a sample-barcoded 5' primer served in a second PCR lasting about 7 to 12 cycles. TCRdb re-called the 5' RACE reads through MiXCR, storing one row per CDR3 protein. Of about 2 million distinct CDR3 sequences listed, around 48% are singletons. This clonotype has more than one count but fewer than ten. Antigen specificity is unknown. The CDR3 length is 19 residues. Germline V gene data show CDR1 as SGHTA and CDR2 as FQGNSA. Germline trimming cut 0 bases from V and 0 bases from J; bases unmatched to any gene: 8. The sequencing input was blood. The source of this sequence is a woman aged 40 to 50 in good health. The rearrangement uses TRBV7-2 and TRBJ2-3; TRBD1 agrees at 11 bases. CDR3: CASSLAFVGQGASTDTQYF. For the CDR3, the DNA is TGTGCCAGCAGCTTAGCCTTTGTCGGACAGGGGGCGAGCACAGATACGCAGTATTTT.